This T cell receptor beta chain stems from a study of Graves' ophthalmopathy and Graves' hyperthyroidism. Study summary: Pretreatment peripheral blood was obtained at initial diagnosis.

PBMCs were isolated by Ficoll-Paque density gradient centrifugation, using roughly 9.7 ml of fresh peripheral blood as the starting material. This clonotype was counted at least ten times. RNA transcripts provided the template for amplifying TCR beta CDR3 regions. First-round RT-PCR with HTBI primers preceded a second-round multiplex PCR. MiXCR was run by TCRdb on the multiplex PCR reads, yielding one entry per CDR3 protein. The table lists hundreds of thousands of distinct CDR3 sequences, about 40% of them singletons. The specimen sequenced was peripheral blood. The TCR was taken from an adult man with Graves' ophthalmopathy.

The CDR3 DNA follows: TGTGCCAGCAGTTTGCGGGGGTTGGATGGCTACACCTTC. Its protein is CASSLRGLDGYTF. The genes are TRBV12-3 or TRBV12-4 and TRBJ1-2, with a weak D call TRBD1 (5 bases). This CDR3 spans 13 amino acids. V dropped 3 bases and J dropped 6 bases, with 11 bases sitting between them.